The 19 T cell receptor beta chains below all came from one sample that was sequenced in a study of blood T cell repertoires in COVID-19 (dated by TCRdb to the early 2020s). Libraries came from the immunoSEQ multiplex PCR assay. Held by TCRdb, this immuneACCESS table contains in-frame sequences only and omits some clones. Under half of the omission traces to an unresolved V gene where checked; the cause of the rest is unknown. The sample records 250,000 or so clones, 83% of which are singletons. About 3.8% of the sample lies in the top ten. The sequenced sample was PBMCs or T cells enriched from blood (not recorded which). The receptors derive from a woman aged 40 to 50 who had been exposed to COVID-19.

There are a few counts of this clone. The identical CDR3 is also encoded by other nucleotide sequences in the sample. The rearrangement joins TRBV5-5 to TRBJ1-4; TRBD1 might be the D (5 bases). The CDR3 totals 15 residues. With 1 base removed from V and 6 bases from J, the gap between germline ends came to 13 bases. The V gene's germline CDR1 is SGHKS and CDR2 YYEKEE (reference sequence). CDR3 DNA: TGTGCCAGCAGCTTGCCCGGGGCGGGATATGAAAAACTGTTTTTT. Its protein product is CASSLPGAGYEKLFF.

This clone occurred many times. The chain joins TRBV28 to TRBJ1-6; 7 nucleotides align to TRBD1. The trim removed 5 bases at V and 10 bases at J, leaving 8 bases unmatched. The CDR3 loop spans 14 amino acids. Per the germline V gene, CDR1 is MDHEN and CDR2 is SYDVKM. CDR3: CASSTGQVGSPLHF. The DNA for the CDR3 is TGTGCCAGCAGTACCGGACAGGTTGGGTCACCCCTCCACTTT.

The rearrangement links TRBV5-6 to TRBJ1-6; tentatively, D is TRBD1 (5 bases). The CDR3 is 12 residues long. Between the trimmed V and J ends, which lost 5 bases and 9 bases, there was a span of 9 bases. The germline V gene encodes CDR1 SGHDT and CDR2 YYEEEE. The CDR3 DNA follows: TGTGCCAGCAGGGTGGGGCGTTCACCCCTCCACTTT. Translated, it gives CASRVGRSPLHF.

V usage is TRBV15 and J usage is TRBJ2-7, with D tentatively TRBD2 (5 bases). Trimming took 1 base from V and 1 from J, leaving 11 bases between them. Per germline, CDR1 LNHNV and CDR2 YYDKDF (reference sequence). CDR3 length equals 15 residues. The CDR3 DNA reads TGTGCCACCAGCAGAGGCCTAGGACTGTCCTACGAGCAGTACTTC. Its translation is CATSRGLGLSYEQYF. The entire variable domain, with the rest obtained from reference TRBV15 and TRBJ2-7, is as follows: DAMVIQNPRYQVTQFGKPVTLSCSQTLNHNVMYWYQQKSSQAPKLLFHYYDKDFNNEADTPDNFQSRRPNTSFCFLDIRSPGLGDTAMYLCATSRGLGLSYEQYFGPGTRLTVT.

This clone was observed a handful of times. The rearrangement uses TRBV19 and TRBJ1-3; no definite D call. Germline values: CDR1 LNHDA, CDR2 SQIVND (reference sequence). The CDR3 loop spans 15 amino acids. The V gene lost 3 bases and the J gene lost 2 bases, with 11 bases spanning the gap. The CDR3 loop is CASSMVEATGNTIYF. The CDR3 region has the DNA TGTGCCAGTAGTATGGTAGAGGCAACTGGAAACACCATATATTTT.

This clone was seen ten or more times. The V call is TRBV5-1, the J call TRBJ2-3, with 14 bases that match TRBD2. Germline CDR1 reads SGHRS; CDR2 reads YFSETQ. Losses at the gene ends were 3 bases for V and 5 bases for J; bases not matched to a gene: 5. The CDR3 is 16 amino acids. The CDR3 is CASSSRTSGGKDTQYF. The CDR3 DNA reads TGCGCCAGCAGCTCCCGGACTAGCGGGGGGAAAGATACGCAGTATTTT.

This clone was recorded once. V gene TRBV27 combines with J gene TRBJ1-3, with a possible D match to TRBD1 (6 bases). Germline values: CDR1 MNHEY, CDR2 SMNVEV (reference sequence). CDR3 length: 15 residues. Trimming removed 10 bases from V and 0 bases from J, with 16 bases in between. The CDR3 loop is CATIPTGSSGNTIYF. The CDR3 DNA reads TGTGCCACTATTCCGACAGGTTCCTCTGGAAACACCATATATTTT.

V usage is TRBV18 and J usage is TRBJ1-5, with unresolved D. CDR1 and CDR2 (germline): KGHSH, LQKENI. V lost 0 bases to trimming and J lost 7 bases, with 7 bases between them. The CDR3 is 13 residues long. The CDR3 sequence: CASSPPAGQPQHF. The CDR3 DNA sequence: TGTGCCAGCTCACCACCGGCCGGGCAGCCCCAGCATTTT.

The DNA of the CDR3 is TGTGCCAGCAGCGCACAACCTACTAGCGGGGTTTACGAGCAGTACTTC. Protein sequence: CASSAQPTSGVYEQYF. V and J are TRBV9 and TRBJ2-7; TRBD2 matches 10 bases. Germline V gene data show CDR1 as SGDLS and CDR2 as YYNGEE. V was clipped by 3 bases and J by 4 bases; unmatched bases: 10. This CDR3 has 16 residues.

This chain links TRBV9 with TRBJ1-4; the D gene is possibly TRBD1 (6 bases). The germline CDR1 and CDR2 sequences are SGDLS and YYNGEE. The CDR3 length is 15 residues. Trimming took off 0 bases at V and 5 bases at J, with 11 bases between the two ends. The CDR3 spells CASSVAGGINEKLFF. The CDR3 DNA sequence: TGTGCCAGCAGCGTAGCTGGGGGCATCAATGAAAAACTGTTTTTT.

Only one count was recorded for this clone. The V gene is TRBV4-1, the J gene TRBJ1-1; D is uncertain. V dropped 4 bases and J dropped 1 base, with 10 bases sitting between them. The germline V gene encodes CDR1 MGHRA and CDR2 YSYEKL. The CDR3 extends over 14 amino acids. CDR3 region: CASSPRLKNTEAFF. In DNA, the CDR3 is TGCGCCAGCAGCCCCCGACTAAAGAACACTGAAGCTTTCTTT.

The chain couples TRBV2 to TRBJ2-3; D is undetermined. V shed 1 base and J shed 3 bases, with 11 bases lying between them. The CDR3 length is 15 residues. Germline CDR1 SNHLY, CDR2 FYNNEI. This chain's CDR3 is CASSEGKGETDTQYF. The CDR3 nucleotides are TGTGCCAGCAGTGAAGGCAAAGGAGAAACAGATACGCAGTATTTT.

The rearrangement links TRBV5-1 to TRBJ1-1, with 8 bases that match TRBD1. Trimming at V came to 4 bases and at J to 3 bases, leaving 2 bases not matched to a gene. The CDR3 runs to 13 residues. From germline, CDR1 is SGHRS and CDR2 YFSETQ. The CDR3 sequence is CASSMTGDTEAFF. CDR3 DNA sequence: TGCGCCAGCAGCATGACAGGGGACACTGAAGCTTTCTTT.

J is TRBJ2-7 and V is TRBV6-6, with a possible D match to TRBD1 (6 bases). CDR1 MNHNY and CDR2 SVGAGI come from the germline V gene (reference sequence). This CDR3 contains 15 residues. V was pared by 2 bases and J by 0 bases, with 11 bases between. CDR3 residues: CASSYGQGHSYEQYF. CDR3 coding DNA: TGTGCCAGCAGTTACGGTCAGGGGCACTCCTACGAGCAGTACTTC.

The CDR3 nucleotides read TGTGCCAGCAGGTCACCAGACTACGGTTCACCCCTCCACTTT. The encoded protein is CASRSPDYGSPLHF. The gene calls are TRBV5-4 and TRBJ1-6; no definite D call. The V and J ends lost 5 bases and 9 bases respectively, with 15 bases between them. Germline lookup yields CDR1 SGHNT and CDR2 YYREEE (reference sequence). The CDR3 runs 14 residues.

CDR3 protein: CASSPLAMMNTEAFF. CDR3 in DNA: TGTGCCAGCAGCCCTTTGGCCATGATGAACACTGAAGCTTTCTTT. The rearrangement uses TRBV7-9 and TRBJ1-1, with no clear D. V was cut by 5 bases and J by 0 bases, with 13 bases left in between. This CDR3 has 15 amino acids. Germline assignment: CDR1 SEHNR and CDR2 FQNEAQ (reference sequence).

The chain carries TRBV18 and TRBJ2-5, with D maybe TRBD2 (5 bases). Germline loops: CDR1 KGHSH, CDR2 LQKENI. V lost 4 bases and J lost 5, with 14 bases in between. The CDR3 sequence is 14 residues long. This chain's CDR3 is CASSQIEIAETQYF. CDR3 bases: TGTGCCAGCTCACAAATCGAAATAGCGGAGACCCAGTACTTC.

The rearrangement joins TRBV19 to TRBJ2-3; D is uncertain. This CDR3 has 15 amino acids. CDR1 and CDR2 from the germline V gene are LNHDA and SQIVND (reference sequence). Trimming stripped 4 bases from V and 1 base from J, with 12 bases between. As DNA, the CDR3 is TGTGCCAGTAGTAACCTCAAGAGCGGCACAGATACGCAGTATTTT. It codes for CASSNLKSGTDTQYF.

This chain joins TRBV7-9 and TRBJ2-7, with TRBD2 matching 7 bases. Germline-derived CDR1 and CDR2 are SEHNR and FQNEAQ (reference sequence). The CDR3 sequence is 13 residues long. V lost 6 bases and J lost 1; bases outside the gene matches: 3. The CDR3 DNA follows: TGTGCCAGCAGGTGGGAGGGGTCCTACGAGCAGTACTTC. This gives the protein CASRWEGSYEQYF.